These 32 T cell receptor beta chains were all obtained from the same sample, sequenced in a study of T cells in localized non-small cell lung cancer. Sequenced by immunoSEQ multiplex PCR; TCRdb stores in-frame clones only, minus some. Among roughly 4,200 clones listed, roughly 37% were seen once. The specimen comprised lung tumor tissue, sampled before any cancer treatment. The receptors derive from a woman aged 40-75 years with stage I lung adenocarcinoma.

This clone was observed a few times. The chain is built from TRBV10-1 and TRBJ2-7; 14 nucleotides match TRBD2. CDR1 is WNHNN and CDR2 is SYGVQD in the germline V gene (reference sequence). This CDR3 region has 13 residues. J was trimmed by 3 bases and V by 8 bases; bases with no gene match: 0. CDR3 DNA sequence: TGCGCCAGCGGGACTAGCGGGAGCTACGAGCAGTACTTC. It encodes CASGTSGSYEQYF.

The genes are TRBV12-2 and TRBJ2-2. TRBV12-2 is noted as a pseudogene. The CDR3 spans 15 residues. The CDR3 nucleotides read TGTGCAAGTCGCTCGTTGGACCGAGACACCGGGGAGCTGTTTTTT. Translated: CASRSLDRDTGELFF.

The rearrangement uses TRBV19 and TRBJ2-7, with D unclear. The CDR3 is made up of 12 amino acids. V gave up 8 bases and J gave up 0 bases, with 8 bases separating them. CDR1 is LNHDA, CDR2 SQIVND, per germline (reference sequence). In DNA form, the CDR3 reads TGTGCCAGTTCCCGAGGCTCCTACGAGCAGTACTTC. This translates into CASSRGSYEQYF.

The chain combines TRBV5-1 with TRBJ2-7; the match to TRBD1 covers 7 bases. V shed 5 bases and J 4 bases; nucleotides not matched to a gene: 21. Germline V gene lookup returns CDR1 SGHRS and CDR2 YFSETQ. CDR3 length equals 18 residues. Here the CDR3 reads CASRAQGEGGTKTYEQYF. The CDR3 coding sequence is TGCGCCAGCAGGGCCCAGGGGGAAGGCGGAACGAAAACTTACGAGCAGTACTTC. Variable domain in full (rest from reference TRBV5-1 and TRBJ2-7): KAGVTQTPRYLIKTRGQQVTLSCSPISGHRSVSWYQQTPGQGLQFLFEYFSETQRNKGNFPGRFSGRQFSNSRSEMNVSTLELGDSALYLCASRAQGEGGTKTYEQYFGPGTRLTVT.

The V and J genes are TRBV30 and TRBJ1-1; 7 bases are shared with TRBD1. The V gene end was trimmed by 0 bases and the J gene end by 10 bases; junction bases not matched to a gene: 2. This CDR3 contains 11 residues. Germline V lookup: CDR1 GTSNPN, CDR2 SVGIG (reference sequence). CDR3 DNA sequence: TGTGCCTGGAGTGTTGGGGACAGAGCTTTCTTT. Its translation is CAWSVGDRAFF.

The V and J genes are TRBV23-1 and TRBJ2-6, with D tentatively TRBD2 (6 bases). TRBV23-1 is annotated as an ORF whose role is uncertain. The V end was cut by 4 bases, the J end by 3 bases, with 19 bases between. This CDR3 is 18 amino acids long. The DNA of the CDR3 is TGCGCCAGCAGTCCCTCGAAGGAGGGTATAAGTGGGGCCAACGTCCTGACTTTC. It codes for CASSPSKEGISGANVLTF.

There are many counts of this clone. CDR3 amino acids: CASSTYRVEGGYTF. In DNA form, the CDR3 reads TGTGCCAGCAGCACCTACAGGGTGGAGGGTGGCTACACCTTC. The rearrangement joins TRBV11-3 to TRBJ1-2; weak D call: TRBD1 (6 bases). The length of the CDR3 is 14 residues. Germline-derived CDR1 and CDR2 are SGHNT and YENEEA. Trimming took off 5 bases at V and 7 bases at J, with 17 bases between the two ends.

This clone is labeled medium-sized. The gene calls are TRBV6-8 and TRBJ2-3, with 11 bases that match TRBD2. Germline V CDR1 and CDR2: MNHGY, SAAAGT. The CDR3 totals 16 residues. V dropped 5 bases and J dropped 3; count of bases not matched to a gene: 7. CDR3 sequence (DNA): TGTGCCAGCAGTACGACTAGCGGGGTTAGTACAGATACGCAGTATTTT. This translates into CASSTTSGVSTDTQYF.

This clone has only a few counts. The DNA for the CDR3 is TGTGCCAGCTCCACTGGGACCGTGGGCTACGAGCAGTACTTC. Amino acids: CASSTGTVGYEQYF. The chain has TRBV9 and TRBJ2-7; D may match TRBD1 or TRBD2 (5 bases each). V lost 7 bases and J 3 bases, leaving 17 bases between the germline ends. Germline CDR1 SGDLS, CDR2 YYNGEE. This CDR3 region has 14 residues. The variable domain in full, with the rest retrieved from reference TRBV9 and TRBJ2-7, is DSGVTQTPKHLITATGQRVTLRCSPRSGDLSVYWYQQSLDQGLQFLIQYYNGEERAKGNILERFSAQQFPDLHSELNLSSLELGDSALYFCASSTGTVGYEQYFGPGTRLTVT.

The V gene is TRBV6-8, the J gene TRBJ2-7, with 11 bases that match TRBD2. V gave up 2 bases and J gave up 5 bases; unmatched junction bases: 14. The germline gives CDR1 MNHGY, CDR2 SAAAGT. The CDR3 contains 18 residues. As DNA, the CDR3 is TGTGCCAGCAGTTACACCAGCCCGGGACTAGCGGAGGTCCACGAGCAGTACTTC. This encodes CASSYTSPGLAEVHEQYF.

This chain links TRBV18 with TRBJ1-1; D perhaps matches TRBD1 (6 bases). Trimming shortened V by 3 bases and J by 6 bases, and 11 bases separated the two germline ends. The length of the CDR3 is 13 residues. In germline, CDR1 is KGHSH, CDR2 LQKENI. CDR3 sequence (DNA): TGTGCCAGCTCACCCCTGACAGGTCCTGAAGCTTTCTTT. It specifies CASSPLTGPEAFF.

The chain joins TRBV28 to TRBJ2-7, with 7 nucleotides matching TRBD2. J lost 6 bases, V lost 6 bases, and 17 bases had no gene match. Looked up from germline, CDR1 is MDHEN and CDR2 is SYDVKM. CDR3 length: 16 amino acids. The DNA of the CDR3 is TGTGCCAGCAGCCGCTTCATCTGGGAGGGCCTCCCCGAGCAGTACTTC. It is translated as CASSRFIWEGLPEQYF.

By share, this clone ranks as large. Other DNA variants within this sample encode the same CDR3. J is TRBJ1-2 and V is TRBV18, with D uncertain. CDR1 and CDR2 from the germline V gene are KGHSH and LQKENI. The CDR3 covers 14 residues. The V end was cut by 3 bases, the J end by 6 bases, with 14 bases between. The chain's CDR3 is CASSPTGPGDGYTF. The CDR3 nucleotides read TGTGCCAGCTCACCGACCGGCCCGGGCGATGGCTACACCTTC.

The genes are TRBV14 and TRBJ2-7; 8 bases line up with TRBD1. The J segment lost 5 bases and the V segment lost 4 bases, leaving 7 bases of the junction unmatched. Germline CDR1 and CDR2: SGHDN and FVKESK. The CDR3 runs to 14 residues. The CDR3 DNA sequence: TGTGCCAGCAGCCCGCACAGGGGGATCAACGAGCAGTACTTC. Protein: CASSPHRGINEQYF. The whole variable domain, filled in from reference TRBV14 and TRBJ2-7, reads EAGVTQFPSHSVIEKGQTVTLRCDPISGHDNLYWYRRVMGKEIKFLLHFVKESKQDESGMPNNRFLAERTGGTYSTLKVQPAELEDSGVYFCASSPHRGINEQYFGPGTRLTVT.

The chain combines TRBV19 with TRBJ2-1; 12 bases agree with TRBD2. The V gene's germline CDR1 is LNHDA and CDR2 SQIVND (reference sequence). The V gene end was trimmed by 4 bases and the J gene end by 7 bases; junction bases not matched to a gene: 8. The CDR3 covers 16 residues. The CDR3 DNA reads TGTGCCAGTAGTACGAGACTAGCGGGAGTTAGTAATGAGCAGTTCTTC. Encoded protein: CASSTRLAGVSNEQFF.

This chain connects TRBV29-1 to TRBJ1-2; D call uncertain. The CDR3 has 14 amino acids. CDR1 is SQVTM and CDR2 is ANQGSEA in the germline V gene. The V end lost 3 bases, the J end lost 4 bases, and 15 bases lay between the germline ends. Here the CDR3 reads CSVDGQEGTYGYTF. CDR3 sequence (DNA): TGCAGCGTTGACGGCCAAGAGGGTACCTATGGCTACACCTTC.

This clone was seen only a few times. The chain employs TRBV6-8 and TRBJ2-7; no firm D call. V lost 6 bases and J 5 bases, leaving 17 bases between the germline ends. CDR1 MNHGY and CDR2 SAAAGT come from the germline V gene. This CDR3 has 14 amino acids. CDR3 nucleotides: TGTGCCAGCAGGGCCTCCGTGTTGTTAGACGAGCAGTACTTC. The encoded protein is CASRASVLLDEQYF.

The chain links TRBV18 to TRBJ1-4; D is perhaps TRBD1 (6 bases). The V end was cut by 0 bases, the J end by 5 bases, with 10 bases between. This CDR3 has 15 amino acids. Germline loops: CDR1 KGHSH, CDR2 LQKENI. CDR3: CASSPPSQGNEKLFF. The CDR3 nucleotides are TGTGCCAGCTCACCACCTTCACAGGGAAATGAAAAACTGTTTTTT.

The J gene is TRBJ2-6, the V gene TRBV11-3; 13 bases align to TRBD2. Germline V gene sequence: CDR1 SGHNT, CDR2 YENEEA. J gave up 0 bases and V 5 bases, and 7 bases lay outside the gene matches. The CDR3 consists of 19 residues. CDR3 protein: CASSITRTSGSSGANVLTF. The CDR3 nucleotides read TGTGCCAGCAGCATAACCCGGACTAGCGGGAGCTCTGGGGCCAACGTCCTGACTTTC.

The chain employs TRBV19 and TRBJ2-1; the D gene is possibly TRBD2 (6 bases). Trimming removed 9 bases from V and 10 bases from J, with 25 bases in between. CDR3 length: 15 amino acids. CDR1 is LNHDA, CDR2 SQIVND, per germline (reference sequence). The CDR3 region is CASHPPGLQWGEQFF. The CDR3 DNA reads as TGTGCCAGCCACCCACCGGGACTCCAATGGGGAGAGCAGTTCTTC. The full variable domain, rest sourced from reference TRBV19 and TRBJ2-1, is DGGITQSPKYLFRKEGQNVTLSCEQNLNHDAMYWYRQDPGQGLRLIYYSQIVNDFQKGDIAEGYSVSREKKESFPLTVTSAQKNPTAFYLCASHPPGLQWGEQFFGPGTRLTVL.

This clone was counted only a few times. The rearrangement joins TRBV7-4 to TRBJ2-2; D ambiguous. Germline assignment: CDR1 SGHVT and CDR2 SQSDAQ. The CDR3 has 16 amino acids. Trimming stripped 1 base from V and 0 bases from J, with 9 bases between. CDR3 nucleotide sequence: TGTGCCAGCAGCTTAGTGGCAGGTTCGAACACCGGGGAGCTGTTTTTT. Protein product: CASSLVAGSNTGELFF.

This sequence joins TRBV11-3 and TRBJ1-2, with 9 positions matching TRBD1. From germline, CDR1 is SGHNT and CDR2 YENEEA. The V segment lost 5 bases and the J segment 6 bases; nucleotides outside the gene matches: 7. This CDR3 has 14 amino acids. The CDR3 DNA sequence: TGTGCCAGCAGCCCGGGACAGGGTTGGGATGGCTACACCTTC. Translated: CASSPGQGWDGYTF.

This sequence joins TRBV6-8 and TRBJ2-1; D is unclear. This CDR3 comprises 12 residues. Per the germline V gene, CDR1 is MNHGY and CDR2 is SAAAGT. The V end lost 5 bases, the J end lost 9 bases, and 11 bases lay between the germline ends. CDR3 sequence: CASSGSELEQFF. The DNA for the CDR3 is TGTGCCAGCAGTGGATCGGAACTTGAGCAGTTCTTC.

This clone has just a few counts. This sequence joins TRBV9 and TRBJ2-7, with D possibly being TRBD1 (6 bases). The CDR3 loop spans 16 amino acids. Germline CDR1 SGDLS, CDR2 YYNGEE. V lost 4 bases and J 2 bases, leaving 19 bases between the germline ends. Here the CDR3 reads CASSTHPGTRPYEQYF. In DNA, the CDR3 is TGTGCCAGCAGCACACACCCCGGGACAAGGCCCTACGAGCAGTACTTC.

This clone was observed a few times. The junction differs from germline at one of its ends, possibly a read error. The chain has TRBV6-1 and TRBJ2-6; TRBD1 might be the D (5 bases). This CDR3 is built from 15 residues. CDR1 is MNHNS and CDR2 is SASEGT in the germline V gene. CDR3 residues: CAISEGASGANVLTF. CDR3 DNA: TGTGCCATCAGTGAAGGGGCCTCTGGGGCCAACGTCCTGACTTTC.

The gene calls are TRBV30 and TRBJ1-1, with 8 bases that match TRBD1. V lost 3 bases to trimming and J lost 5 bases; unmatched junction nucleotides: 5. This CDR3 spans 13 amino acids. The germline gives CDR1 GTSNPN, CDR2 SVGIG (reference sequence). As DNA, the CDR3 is TGTGCCTGGAGCAGGGGGCTTGGAACTGAAGCTTTCTTT. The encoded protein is CAWSRGLGTEAFF.

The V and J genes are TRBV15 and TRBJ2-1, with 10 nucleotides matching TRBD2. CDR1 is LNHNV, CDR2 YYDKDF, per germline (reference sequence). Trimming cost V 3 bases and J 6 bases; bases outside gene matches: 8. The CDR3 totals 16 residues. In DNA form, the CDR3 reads TGTGCCACCAGCAGGGGCCCTAGCGGGAGTGGCAATGAGCAGTTCTTC. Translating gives CATSRGPSGSGNEQFF.

CDR3 region: CASSYTDSNKQYF. For the CDR3, the DNA is TGTGCCAGCAGCTATACCGACAGCAACAAGCAGTACTTC. This sequence joins TRBV6-8 and TRBJ2-7, with D tentatively TRBD1 (5 bases). V lost 6 bases and J 8 bases, leaving 17 bases between the germline ends. The germline gives CDR1 MNHGY, CDR2 SAAAGT. The CDR3 runs 13 residues.

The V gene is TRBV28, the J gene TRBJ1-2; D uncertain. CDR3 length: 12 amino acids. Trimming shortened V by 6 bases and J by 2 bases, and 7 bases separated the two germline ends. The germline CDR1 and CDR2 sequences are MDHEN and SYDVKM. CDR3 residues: CASSRGNYGYTF. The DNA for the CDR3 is TGTGCCAGCAGCCGGGGAAACTATGGCTACACCTTC.

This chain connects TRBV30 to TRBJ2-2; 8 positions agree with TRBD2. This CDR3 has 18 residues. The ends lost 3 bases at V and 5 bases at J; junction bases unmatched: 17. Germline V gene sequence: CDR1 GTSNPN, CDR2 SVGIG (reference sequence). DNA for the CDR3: TGTGCCTGGAGGCCTCCGGGACTAGGATTTGTGAGGACCGGGGAGCTGTTTTTT. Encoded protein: CAWRPPGLGFVRTGELFF.

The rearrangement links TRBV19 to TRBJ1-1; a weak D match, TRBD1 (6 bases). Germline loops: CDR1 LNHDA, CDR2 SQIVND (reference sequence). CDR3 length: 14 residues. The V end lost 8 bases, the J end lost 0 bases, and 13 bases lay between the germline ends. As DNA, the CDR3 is TGTGCCAGTCATCAGGACAGCCTGAACACTGAAGCTTTCTTT. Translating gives CASHQDSLNTEAFF. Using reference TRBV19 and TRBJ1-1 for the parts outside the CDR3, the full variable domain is DGGITQSPKYLFRKEGQNVTLSCEQNLNHDAMYWYRQDPGQGLRLIYYSQIVNDFQKGDIAEGYSVSREKKESFPLTVTSAQKNPTAFYLCASHQDSLNTEAFFGQGTRLTVV.

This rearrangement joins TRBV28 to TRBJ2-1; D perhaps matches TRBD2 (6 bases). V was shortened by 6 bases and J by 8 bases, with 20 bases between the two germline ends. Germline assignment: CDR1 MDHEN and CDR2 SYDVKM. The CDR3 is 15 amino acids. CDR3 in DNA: TGTGCCAGCAGCCCCGGGGGAGCGGGTGGGCATGAGCAGTTCTTC. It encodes CASSPGGAGGHEQFF.